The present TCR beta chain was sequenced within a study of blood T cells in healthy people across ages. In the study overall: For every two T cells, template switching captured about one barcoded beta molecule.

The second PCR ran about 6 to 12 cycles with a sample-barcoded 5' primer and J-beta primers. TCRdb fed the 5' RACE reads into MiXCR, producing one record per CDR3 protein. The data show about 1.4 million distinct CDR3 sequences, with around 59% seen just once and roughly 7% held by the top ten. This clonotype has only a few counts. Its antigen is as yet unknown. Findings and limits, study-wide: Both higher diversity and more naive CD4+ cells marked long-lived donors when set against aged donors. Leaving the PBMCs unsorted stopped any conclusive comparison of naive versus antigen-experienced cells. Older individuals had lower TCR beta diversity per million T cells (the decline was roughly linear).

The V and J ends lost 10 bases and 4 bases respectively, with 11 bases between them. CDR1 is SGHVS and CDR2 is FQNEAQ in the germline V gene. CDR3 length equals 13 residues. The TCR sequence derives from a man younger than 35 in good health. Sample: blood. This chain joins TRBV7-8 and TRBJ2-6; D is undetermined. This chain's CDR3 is CAILDAGANVLTF. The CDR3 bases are TGTGCCATCTTAGACGCCGGGGCCAACGTCCTGACTTTC.